This TCR beta chain was identified during a study of early T cells in non-severe SARS-CoV-2 infection. Background on the study: From unsorted whole blood, bulk RNA was sequenced, and the chains remained unpaired. Points from the study as a whole: VDJdb matches were skewed toward anti-spike CD8 T cell responses.

There are many counts of this clonotype. Its cognate antigen is unknown. Researchers tagged individual cDNA molecules with unique molecular identifiers. TCRdb called the 5' RACE reads again in MiXCR, with one record for every CDR3 protein. The sample contains about 27,000 distinct CDR3 sequences, roughly 4.1% of which appear only once. Germline V CDR1 and CDR2: SGHRS, YFSETQ. With 4 bases clipped from V and 6 bases from J, the junction kept 10 bases outside the gene matches. This CDR3 is built from 15 residues. The sample comprised whole blood. This rearrangement joins TRBV5-1 to TRBJ1-2; 9 bases agree with TRBD1. The TCR comes from an adult who was a healthcare worker with PCR-confirmed SARS-CoV-2 infection or an uninfected control (not recorded which). CDR3 sequence: CASSAQTGGADGYTF. The CDR3 nucleotides read TGCGCCAGCAGCGCTCAAACAGGGGGCGCGGATGGCTACACCTTC.